What follows is one T cell receptor beta chain and its context. This clonotype was seen a few times. The antigen it recognizes is unknown. No base-level quality is on record; no much larger clone is a single base apart. The data were taken from a study of T cell repertoires in cytomegalovirus infection (dated by TCRdb to between 2018 and 2021). In terms of the full investigation: Donor HLA type was relevant to the analysis, as public TCR beta signatures indicated carriage of CMV infection together with the matching HLA type.

Broad study findings and their caveats: Cumulative frequency of public TCR beta family members discriminated carriers of CMV infection plus the relevant HLA type in this cohort and an independent approximately 340-donor cohort. The ex vivo response was dominated by HLA-C-restricted CMV-specific TCR beta clonotypes, which also provided the single most frequent clonotype in two of eight donors.

The data were produced on an Illumina HiSeq 1500. TCRdb reprocessed the public reads (quality trimming at Q25 with fastp, clone calling with MiXCR) and kept in-frame beta chains. Every distinct CDR3 protein forms one entry, paired with its most common genes and DNA. The sample table records about 530,000 distinct CDR3 sequences; approximately 25% of these occur just once. Of the sample, approximately 13% is held by the ten largest clones. The germline V gene gives CDR1 as LGHNA and CDR2 as YSLEER. Including cysteine and phenylalanine, the CDR3 has 15 amino acids. Left in the record is the CDR3 DNA by itself, 45 bases read in frame from the first base. For this chain, trimming is 2 bases at the V end and 3 bases at the J end, and the number of junction bases without a gene match is 1.

The sample comprised PBMCs. The chain was built from TRBV4-3 and TRBJ2-3; TRBD2 aligns with 11 central bases. The receptor was derived from a human donor in good health (CMV status not recorded). Some clones in this sample may be carry-over from other donors' samples. The sequence in DNA is TGCGCCAGCAGCCAATCTAGCGGGAGGACAGATACGCAGTATTTT. Translation gives CASSQSSGRTDTQYF.